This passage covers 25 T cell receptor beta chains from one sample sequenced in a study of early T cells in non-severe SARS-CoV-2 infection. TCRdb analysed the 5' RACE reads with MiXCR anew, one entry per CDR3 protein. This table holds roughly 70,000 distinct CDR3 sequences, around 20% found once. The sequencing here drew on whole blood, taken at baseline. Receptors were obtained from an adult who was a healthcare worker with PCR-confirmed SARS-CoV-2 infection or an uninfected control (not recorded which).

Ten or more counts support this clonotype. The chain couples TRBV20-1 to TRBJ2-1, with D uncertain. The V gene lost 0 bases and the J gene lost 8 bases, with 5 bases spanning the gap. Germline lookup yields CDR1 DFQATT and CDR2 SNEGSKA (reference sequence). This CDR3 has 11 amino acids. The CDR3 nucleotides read TGCAGTGCTAGAGATATTGATGAGCAGTTCTTC. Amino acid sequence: CSARDIDEQFF.

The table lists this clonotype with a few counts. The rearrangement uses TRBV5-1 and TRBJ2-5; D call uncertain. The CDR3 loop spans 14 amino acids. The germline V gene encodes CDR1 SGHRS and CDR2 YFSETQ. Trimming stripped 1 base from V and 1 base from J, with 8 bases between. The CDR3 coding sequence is TGCGCCAGCAGCTTGTGGTCAGGCCAAGAGACCCAGTACTTC. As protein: CASSLWSGQETQYF.

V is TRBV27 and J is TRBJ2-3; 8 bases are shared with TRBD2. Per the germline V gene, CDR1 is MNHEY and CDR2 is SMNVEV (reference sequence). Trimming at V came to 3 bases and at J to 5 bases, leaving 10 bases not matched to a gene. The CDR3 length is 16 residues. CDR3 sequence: CASSFSNRGGQDTQYF. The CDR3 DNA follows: TGTGCCAGCAGTTTCTCAAATCGGGGGGGCCAAGATACGCAGTATTTT.

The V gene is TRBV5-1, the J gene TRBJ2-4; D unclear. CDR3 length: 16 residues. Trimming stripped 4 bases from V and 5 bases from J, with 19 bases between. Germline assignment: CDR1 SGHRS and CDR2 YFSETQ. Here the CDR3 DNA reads TGCGCCAGCAGCCTCGAACCAACAGCTCGGGAAAACATTCAGTACTTC. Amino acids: CASSLEPTARENIQYF.

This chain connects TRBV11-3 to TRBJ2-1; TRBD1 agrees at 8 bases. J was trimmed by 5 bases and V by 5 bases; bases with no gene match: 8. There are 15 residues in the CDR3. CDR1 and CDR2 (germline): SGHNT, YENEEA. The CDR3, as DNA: TGTGCCAGCAGCCACGACAGGGGTGTCCACAATGAGCAGTTCTTC. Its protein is CASSHDRGVHNEQFF.

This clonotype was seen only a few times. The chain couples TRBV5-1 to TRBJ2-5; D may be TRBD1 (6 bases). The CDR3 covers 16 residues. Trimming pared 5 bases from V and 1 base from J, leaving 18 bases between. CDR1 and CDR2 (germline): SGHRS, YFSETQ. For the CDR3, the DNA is TGCGCCAGCAGGCCCTGGGGGCAGGGTATCCAAGAGACCCAGTACTTC. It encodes CASRPWGQGIQETQYF.

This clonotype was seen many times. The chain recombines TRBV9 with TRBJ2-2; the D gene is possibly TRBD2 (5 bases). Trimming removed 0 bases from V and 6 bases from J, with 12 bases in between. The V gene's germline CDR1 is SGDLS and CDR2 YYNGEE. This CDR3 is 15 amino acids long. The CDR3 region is CASSVASEGSGELFF. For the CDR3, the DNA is TGTGCCAGCAGCGTAGCTTCCGAGGGATCCGGGGAGCTGTTTTTT.

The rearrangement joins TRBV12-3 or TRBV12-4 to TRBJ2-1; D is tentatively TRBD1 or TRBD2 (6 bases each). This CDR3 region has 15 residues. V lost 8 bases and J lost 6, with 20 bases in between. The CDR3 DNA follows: TGTGCCAGCCAAAGGTGGGGGGCTGAGGCCAATGAGCAGTTCTTC. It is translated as CASQRWGAEANEQFF.

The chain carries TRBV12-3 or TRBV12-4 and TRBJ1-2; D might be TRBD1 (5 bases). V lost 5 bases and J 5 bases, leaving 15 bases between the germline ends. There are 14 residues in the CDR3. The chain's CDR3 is CASSLGDLSYGYTF. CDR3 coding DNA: TGTGCCAGCAGTCTCGGGGACCTAAGTTATGGCTACACCTTC.

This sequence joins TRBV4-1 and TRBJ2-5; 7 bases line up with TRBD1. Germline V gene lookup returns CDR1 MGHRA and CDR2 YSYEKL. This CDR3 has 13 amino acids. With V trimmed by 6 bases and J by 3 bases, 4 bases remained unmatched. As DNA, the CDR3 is TGCGCCAGCAGACACACAGGGGAAGAGACCCAGTACTTC. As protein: CASRHTGEETQYF.

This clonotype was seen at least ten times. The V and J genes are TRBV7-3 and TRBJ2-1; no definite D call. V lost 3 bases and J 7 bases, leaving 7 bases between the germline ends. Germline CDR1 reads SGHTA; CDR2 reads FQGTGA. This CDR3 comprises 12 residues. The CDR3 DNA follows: TGTGCCAGCAGCTTGGACGGAAATGAGCAGTTCTTC. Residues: CASSLDGNEQFF.

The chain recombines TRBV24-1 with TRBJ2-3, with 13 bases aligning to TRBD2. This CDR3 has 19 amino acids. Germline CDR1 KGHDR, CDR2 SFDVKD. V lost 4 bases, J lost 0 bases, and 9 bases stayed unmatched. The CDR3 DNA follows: TGTGCCACCAGTGACGGAACTAGCGGGGGGGCCGGCAGCACAGATACGCAGTATTTT. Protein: CATSDGTSGGAGSTDTQYF.

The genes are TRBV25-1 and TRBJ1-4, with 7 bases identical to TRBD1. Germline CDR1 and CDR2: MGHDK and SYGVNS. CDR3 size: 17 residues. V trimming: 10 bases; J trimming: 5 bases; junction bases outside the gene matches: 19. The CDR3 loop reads CATQDGDSSFQNEKLFF. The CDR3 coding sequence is TGTGCCACCCAGGACGGGGACAGTTCGTTCCAGAATGAAAAACTGTTTTTT.

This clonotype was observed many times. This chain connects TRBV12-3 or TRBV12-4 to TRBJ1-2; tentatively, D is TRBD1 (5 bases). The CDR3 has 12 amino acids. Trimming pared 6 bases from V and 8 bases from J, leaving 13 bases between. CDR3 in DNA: TGTGCCAGCAGCCAGACAGTACGCGGCTACACCTTC. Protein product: CASSQTVRGYTF.

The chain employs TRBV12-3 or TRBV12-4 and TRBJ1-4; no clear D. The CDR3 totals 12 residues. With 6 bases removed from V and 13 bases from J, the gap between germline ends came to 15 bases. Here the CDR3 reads CASSSDISGLFF. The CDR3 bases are TGTGCCAGCAGCTCCGATATCAGCGGACTGTTTTTT.

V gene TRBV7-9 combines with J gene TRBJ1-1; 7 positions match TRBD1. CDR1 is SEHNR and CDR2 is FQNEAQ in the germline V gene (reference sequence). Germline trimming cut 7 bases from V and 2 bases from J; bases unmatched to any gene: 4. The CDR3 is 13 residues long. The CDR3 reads CASTDRVNTEAFF. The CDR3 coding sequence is TGTGCCAGCACCGACAGGGTTAACACTGAAGCTTTCTTT.

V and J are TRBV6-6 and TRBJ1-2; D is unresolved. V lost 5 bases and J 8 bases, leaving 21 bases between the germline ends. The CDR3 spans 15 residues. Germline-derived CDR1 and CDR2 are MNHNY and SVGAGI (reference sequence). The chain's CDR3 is CASSARPGDTLGYTF. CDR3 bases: TGTGCCAGCAGTGCTCGACCGGGAGATACCTTAGGCTACACCTTC.

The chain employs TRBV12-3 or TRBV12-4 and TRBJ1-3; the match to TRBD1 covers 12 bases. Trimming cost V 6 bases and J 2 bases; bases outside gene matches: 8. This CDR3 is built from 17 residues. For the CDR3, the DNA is TGTGCCAGCAGCCCCCTCCGGGACAGGGGGCCTGGAAACACCATATATTTT. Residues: CASSPLRDRGPGNTIYF.

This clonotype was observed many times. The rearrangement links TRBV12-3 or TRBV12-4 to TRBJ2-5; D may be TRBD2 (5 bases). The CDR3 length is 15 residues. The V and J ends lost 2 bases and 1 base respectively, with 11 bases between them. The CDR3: CASSLSGYSQETQYF. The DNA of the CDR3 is TGTGCCAGCAGTTTATCGGGGTATAGCCAAGAGACCCAGTACTTC.

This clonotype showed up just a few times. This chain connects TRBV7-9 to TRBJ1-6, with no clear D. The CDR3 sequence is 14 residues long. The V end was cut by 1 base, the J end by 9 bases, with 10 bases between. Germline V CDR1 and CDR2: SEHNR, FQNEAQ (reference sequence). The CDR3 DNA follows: TGTGCCAGCAGCTTAGACCCGGTTGGTTCACCCCTCCACTTT. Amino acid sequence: CASSLDPVGSPLHF.

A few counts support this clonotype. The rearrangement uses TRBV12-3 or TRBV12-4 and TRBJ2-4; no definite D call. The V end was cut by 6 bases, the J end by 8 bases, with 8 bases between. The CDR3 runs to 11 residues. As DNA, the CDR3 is TGTGCCAGCAGGCGGAGAGACATTCAGTACTTC. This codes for CASRRRDIQYF.

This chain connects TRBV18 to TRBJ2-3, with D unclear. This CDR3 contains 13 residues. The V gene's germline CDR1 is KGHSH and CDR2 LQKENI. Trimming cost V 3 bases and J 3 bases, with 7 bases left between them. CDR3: CASSPSVTDTQYF. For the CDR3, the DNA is TGTGCCAGCTCACCTTCTGTGACAGATACGCAGTATTTT.

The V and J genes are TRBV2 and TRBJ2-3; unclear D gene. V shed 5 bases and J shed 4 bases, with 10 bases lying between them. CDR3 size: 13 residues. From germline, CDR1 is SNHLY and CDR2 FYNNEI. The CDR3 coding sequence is TGTGCCAGCAGTTACATGGGCTCAGATACGCAGTATTTT. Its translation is CASSYMGSDTQYF.

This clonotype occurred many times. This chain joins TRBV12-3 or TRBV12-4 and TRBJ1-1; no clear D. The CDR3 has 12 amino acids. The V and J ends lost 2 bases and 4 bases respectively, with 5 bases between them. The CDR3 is CASSLWGTEAFF. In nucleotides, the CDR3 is TGTGCCAGCAGTTTATGGGGCACTGAAGCTTTCTTT.

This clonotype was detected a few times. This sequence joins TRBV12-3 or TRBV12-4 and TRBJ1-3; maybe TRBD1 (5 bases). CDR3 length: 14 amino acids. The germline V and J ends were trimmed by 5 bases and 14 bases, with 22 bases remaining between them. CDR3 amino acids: CASSESGDWGRVYF. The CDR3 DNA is TGTGCCAGCAGTGAATCGGGGGACTGGGGCCGGGTATATTTT.